The 11 T cell receptor beta chains presented below share a single source sample, sequenced in a study. TCRdb processed the 5' RACE reads anew with MiXCR; each CDR3 protein has one entry. The sample contains 50,000 to 75,000 distinct CDR3 sequences, less than 25% of which appear only once. Specimen: memory CD4+ T cells sorted from a lymph node. The subset denotes: memory CD4+ T cells, CD4+CD45RO+CD25-. The receptors stem from a female donor with breast cancer.

This CDR3 is CASSLDVEEQYF. In nucleotides, the CDR3 is TGTGCCAGCAGCTTAGATGTGGAGGAGCAGTACTTC. The chain recombines TRBV11-2 with TRBJ2-7; D uncertain. The CDR3 has 12 amino acids. V lost 0 bases and J lost 7, with 7 bases in between. The V gene's germline CDR1 is SGHAT and CDR2 FQNNGV.

The chain employs TRBV12-3 or TRBV12-4 and TRBJ2-1; 9 bases line up with TRBD1. The CDR3 contains 15 residues. V lost 8 bases and J lost 7; bases outside the gene matches: 12. CDR3 region: CASRTLGTGTNEQFF. The DNA of the CDR3 is TGTGCCAGCCGTACTCTTGGGACAGGGACAAATGAGCAGTTCTTC.

The chain combines TRBV9 with TRBJ2-3; D unclear. Trimming removed 0 bases from V and 0 bases from J, with 5 bases in between. This CDR3 is 14 amino acids long. Germline V gene data show CDR1 as SGDLS and CDR2 as YYNGEE. The CDR3 coding sequence is TGTGCCAGCAGCGTAGCCGGGAGCACAGATACGCAGTATTTT. Translated: CASSVAGSTDTQYF.

This clonotype was found a few times. The J gene is TRBJ2-3, the V gene TRBV20-1; 9 nucleotides align to TRBD2. Germline assignment: CDR1 DFQATT and CDR2 SNEGSKA (reference sequence). The CDR3 runs to 14 residues. The V and J ends lost 6 bases and 6 bases, in that order; junction bases with no gene match: 10. The CDR3 sequence is CSASQGLARDTQYF. As DNA, the CDR3 is TGCAGTGCCTCTCAGGGACTAGCAAGGGATACGCAGTATTTT.

V is TRBV5-1 and J is TRBJ2-7, with 9 bases identical to TRBD1. CDR3 length equals 13 residues. Germline assignment: CDR1 SGHRS and CDR2 YFSETQ. The V and J ends lost 4 bases and 7 bases, in that order; junction bases with no gene match: 6. The CDR3 DNA reads as TGCGCCAGCAGCCGGGACAGGGAGAGAGAGCAGTACTTC. This encodes CASSRDREREQYF.

This clonotype was picked up a small number of times. V usage is TRBV5-1 and J usage is TRBJ2-3; D may be TRBD1 or TRBD2 (6 bases each). The ends were cut back, 4 bases at V and 2 bases at J, with 20 bases in the middle. This CDR3 is 17 amino acids long. Germline assignment: CDR1 SGHRS and CDR2 YFSETQ. CDR3 sequence reads: CASSLKGSGASTDTQYF. DNA of the CDR3: TGCGCCAGCAGCCTTAAGGGTTCGGGGGCCTCCACAGATACGCAGTATTTT.

The sample holds a few counts of this clonotype. The CDR3 DNA sequence: TGTGCCAGCAGCCAAGATCCCGTAGCAGATAATGAGCAGTTCTTC. The encoded protein is CASSQDPVADNEQFF. The chain joins TRBV4-2 to TRBJ2-1; D gene unclear. V lost 0 bases and J lost 7, with 13 bases in between. Looked up from germline, CDR1 is LGHNA and CDR2 is YNFKEQ. There are 15 residues in the CDR3.

In its sample, this clonotype was seen a few times. The chain carries TRBV5-1 and TRBJ2-1; D perhaps matches TRBD2 (6 bases). V was pared by 1 base and J by 3 bases, with 11 bases between. CDR3 length: 15 amino acids. Germline-derived CDR1 and CDR2 are SGHRS and YFSETQ. DNA for the CDR3: TGCGCCAGCAGCTTGTTCCCCGGGAGCTACAATGAGCAGTTCTTC. Translating gives CASSLFPGSYNEQFF.

A remark on this clonotype: Being one base from a much bigger clone, this may be a read error. The chain joins TRBV12-3 or TRBV12-4 to TRBJ1-1; no firm D call. This CDR3 region has 14 residues. The CDR3 spells CTSSRQRPGTEAFF. The CDR3 nucleotides are TGTACCAGCAGCCGCCAAAGACCTGGCACTGAAGCTTTCTTT.

This clonotype was counted only a few times. One end of the junction varies from germline; a read error may be responsible. The chain uses TRBV5-1 and TRBJ1-1; unclear D gene. The germline gives CDR1 SGHRS, CDR2 YFSETQ. The length of the CDR3 is 14 residues. CDR3 coding DNA: TGTGCCAGCAGCTTGGACCCGGTGAACACTGAAGCTTTCTTT. Protein product: CASSLDPVNTEAFF.

In its sample, this clonotype was seen many times. The V gene is TRBV5-1, the J gene TRBJ2-1; D ambiguous. V lost 6 bases, J lost 5 bases, and 12 bases lay in between. Germline V gene lookup returns CDR1 SGHRS and CDR2 YFSETQ. The CDR3 has 13 residues. In DNA form, the CDR3 reads TGCGCCAGCATGGTCGGTCTCAACAATGAGCAGTTCTTC. This translates into CASMVGLNNEQFF.